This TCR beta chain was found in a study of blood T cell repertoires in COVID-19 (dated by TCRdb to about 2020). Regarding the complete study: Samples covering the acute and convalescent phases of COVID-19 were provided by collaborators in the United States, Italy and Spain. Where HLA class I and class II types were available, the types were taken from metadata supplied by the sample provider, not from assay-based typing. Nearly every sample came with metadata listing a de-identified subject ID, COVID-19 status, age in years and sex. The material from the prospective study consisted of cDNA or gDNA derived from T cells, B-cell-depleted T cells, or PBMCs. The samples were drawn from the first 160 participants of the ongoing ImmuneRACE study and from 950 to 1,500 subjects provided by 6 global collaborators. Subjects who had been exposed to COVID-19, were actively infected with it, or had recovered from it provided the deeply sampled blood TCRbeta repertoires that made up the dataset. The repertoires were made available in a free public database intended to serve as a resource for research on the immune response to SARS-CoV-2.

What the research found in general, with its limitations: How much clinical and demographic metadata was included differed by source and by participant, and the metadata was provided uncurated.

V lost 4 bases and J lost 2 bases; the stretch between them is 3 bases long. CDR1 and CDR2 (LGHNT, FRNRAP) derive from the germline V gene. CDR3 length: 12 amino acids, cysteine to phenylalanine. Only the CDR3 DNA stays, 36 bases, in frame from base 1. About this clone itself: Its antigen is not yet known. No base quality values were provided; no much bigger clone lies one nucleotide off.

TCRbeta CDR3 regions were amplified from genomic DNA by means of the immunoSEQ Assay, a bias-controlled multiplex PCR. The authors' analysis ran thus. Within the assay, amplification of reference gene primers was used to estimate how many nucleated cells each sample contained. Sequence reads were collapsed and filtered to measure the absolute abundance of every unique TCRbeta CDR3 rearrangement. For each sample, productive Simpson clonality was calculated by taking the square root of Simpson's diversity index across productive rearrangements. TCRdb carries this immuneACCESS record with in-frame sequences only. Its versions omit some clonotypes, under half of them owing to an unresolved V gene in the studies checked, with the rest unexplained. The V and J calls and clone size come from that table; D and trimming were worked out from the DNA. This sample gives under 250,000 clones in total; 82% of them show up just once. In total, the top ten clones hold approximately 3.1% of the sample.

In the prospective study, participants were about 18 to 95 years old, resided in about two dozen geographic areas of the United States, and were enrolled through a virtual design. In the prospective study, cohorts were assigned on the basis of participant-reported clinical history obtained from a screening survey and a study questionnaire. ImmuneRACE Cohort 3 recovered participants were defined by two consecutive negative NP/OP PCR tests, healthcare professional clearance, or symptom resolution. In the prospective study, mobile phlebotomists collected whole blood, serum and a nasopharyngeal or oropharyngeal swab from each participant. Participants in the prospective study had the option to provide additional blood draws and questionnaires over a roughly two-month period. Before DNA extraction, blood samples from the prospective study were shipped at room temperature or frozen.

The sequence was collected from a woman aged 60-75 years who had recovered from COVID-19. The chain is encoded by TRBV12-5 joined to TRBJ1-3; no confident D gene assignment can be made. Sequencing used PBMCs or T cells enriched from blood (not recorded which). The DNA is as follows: TGTGCTAGTGGTTCCGCTGGAAACACCATATATTTT. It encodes CASGSAGNTIYF.